A selection of T cell receptor beta chains follows, all from one sample in a study of blood T cells in healthy people across ages. TCRdb independently ran MiXCR on the 5' RACE reads; one entry per CDR3 protein. Of about 1,500,000 distinct CDR3 sequences listed, 42% were seen once; the top ten hold 7% to 9.5%. Specimen: blood. These receptors all come from a woman under 30 in good health. CDR3s include the opening cysteine and the closing phenylalanine or tryptophan. D genes are given only for firm matches. Size is stated for part of the rows, as once, few or many counts, or as a class when the clone is expanded.

size	D	V	J	DNA	CDR3
.	.	TRBV27	TRBJ1-2	TGTCCCAGCAGTTTATTAGGCAGGGACGGTTATGGCTACACCTTC	CPSSLLGRDGYGYTF
.	TRBD2	TRBV6-1	TRBJ2-7	TGTGCCAGCAGTGAAGGGACTAGCGGGCAAAAAAGGAGCTCCTACGAGCAGTACTTC	CASSEGTSGQKRSSYEQYF
few	TRBD2	TRBV7-7	TRBJ2-7	TGTGCCAGCAGCCCCGGGACTACGACCTACGAGCAGTACTTC	CASSPGTTTYEQYF
.	.	TRBV20-1	TRBJ2-5	TGCAGTGCTAGGGGGCGGTGGTCAGCCATCGGGGAGACCCAGTACTTC	CSARGRWSAIGETQYF
.	.	TRBV2	TRBJ2-3	TGTGCCAGCAGGCCCCCGCGGCGGCAGGTCACAGATACGCAGTATTTT	CASRPPRRQVTDTQYF
few	.	TRBV10-3	TRBJ1-2	TGTGCCATCAGTGAGTCGATTAGGGGGTACACCTTC	CAISESIRGYTF
.	.	TRBV20-1	TRBJ2-5	TGCAGTGCTCCCTCTAGCGCCCAAGAGACCCAGTACTTC	CSAPSSAQETQYF
.	.	TRBV6-1	TRBJ2-7	TGTGCCAGCAGATCTGCCGGGATTGCGGCCTACGAGCAGTACTTC	CASRSAGIAAYEQYF
.	TRBD1	TRBV3-1	TRBJ1-2	TGTGCCAGCAGCCCCGGACAGGGGGAGAGGGGCTACACCTTC	CASSPGQGERGYTF
few	TRBD1	TRBV7-8	TRBJ1-2	TGTGCCAGCAGCCGTCCCAGGACAGGGGGAGGCTACACCTTC	CASSRPRTGGGYTF
few	.	TRBV12-3/TRBV12-4	TRBJ1-2	TGTGCCAGCAGTTTGGGACCAGGGGAAGGCTACACCTTC	CASSLGPGEGYTF
few	.	TRBV6-5	TRBJ1-1	TGTGCCAGCAGTTCCATTAGTACAGTCAACACTGAAGCTTTCTTT	CASSSISTVNTEAFF
.	.	TRBV21-1	TRBJ1-5	TGTGCCAGCAGCAGAGATGGGGACAGCCCCAATCAGCCCCAGCATTTT	CASSRDGDSPNQPQHF
few	.	TRBV3-1	TRBJ1-6	TGTGCCAGCAGCCACCCGAGGGAGTGGAATTCACCCCTCCACTTT	CASSHPREWNSPLHF
.	TRBD2	TRBV3-1	TRBJ2-7	TGTGCCAGCAGCCCCGGACGAGCGGGATACTACGAGCAGTACTTC	CASSPGRAGYYEQYF
few	.	TRBV14	TRBJ2-4	TGTGCCAGCAGCCAGAGACCCGCAGGAGCCAAAAACATTCAGTACTTC	CASSQRPAGAKNIQYF
once	TRBD1	TRBV5-4	TRBJ2-3	TGTGCCAGCAGCTCACCGGGACAGGGGGGGACAGATACGCAGTATTTT	CASSSPGQGGTDTQYF
.	.	TRBV6-6	TRBJ2-6	TGTGCCAGCTATCAAAGGGCCTCTGGGGCCAACGTCCTGACTTTC	CASYQRASGANVLTF
.	TRBD2	TRBV28	TRBJ2-3	TGTGCCAGCAGTTTCGATCCCCGTGGGACTAGCGGGGGGGCCCGCGATACGCAGTATTTT	CASSFDPRGTSGGARDTQYF
.	.	TRBV20-1	TRBJ2-5	TGCAGTGCTAGTTTGATAGTTCAAGAGACCCAGTACTTC	CSASLIVQETQYF